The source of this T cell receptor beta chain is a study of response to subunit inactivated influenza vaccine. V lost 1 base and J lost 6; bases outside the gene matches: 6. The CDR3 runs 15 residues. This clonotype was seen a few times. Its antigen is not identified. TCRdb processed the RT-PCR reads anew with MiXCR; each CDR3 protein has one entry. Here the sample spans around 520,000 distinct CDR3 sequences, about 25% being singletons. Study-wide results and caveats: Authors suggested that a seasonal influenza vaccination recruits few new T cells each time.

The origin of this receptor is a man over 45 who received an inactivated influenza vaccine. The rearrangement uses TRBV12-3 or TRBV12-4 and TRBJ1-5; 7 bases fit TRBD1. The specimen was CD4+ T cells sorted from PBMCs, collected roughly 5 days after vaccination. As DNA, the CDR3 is TGTGCCAGCAGTTTAGGGTCAGGGGGGGTTCAGCCCCAGCATTTT. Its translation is CASSLGSGGVQPQHF.